Listed below are T cell receptor beta chains from one sample, sequenced in a study of molecular identifiers for immune sequencing clone quantification. In TCRdb, the PCR reads were re-called with MiXCR into one record per CDR3 protein. Of more than 550,000 distinct CDR3 sequences listed, 25% are singletons. The source material was naive CD8+ T cells from blood, with Jurkat cell RNA spiked in. These receptors were taken from a human donor in good health. Some libraries in this study had Jurkat cell RNA spiked in. Each CDR3 is given with its conserved first and last residue. The order of the fields is V gene, J gene, D gene, clone size, CDR3 DNA, CDR3 protein. A D gene is named only where the DNA matches it firmly. Some rows have no size entry. The others give once, few or many, or a class for an expanded clone.

V: TRBV7-8; J: TRBJ2-7; D: -; size: few; DNA: TGTGCCAGCAGCTTACCGGGGTTGGACTACGAGCAGTACTTC; CDR3: CASSLPGLDYEQYF
V: TRBV5-6; J: TRBJ1-1; D: -; size: few; DNA: TGTGCCAGCAGACTAGGTAGGGATCCCCTGAACACTGAAGCTTTCTTT; CDR3: CASRLGRDPLNTEAFF
V: TRBV10-3; J: TRBJ2-1; D: -; size: few; DNA: TGTGCCATCAGTGAGGTGACTGAGCAGTTCTTC; CDR3: CAISEVTEQFF
V: TRBV4-1; J: TRBJ1-2; D: -; size: -; DNA: TGCGCCAGCAGCCAAGGCCCGTCAGCCACAAGCGATGGCTTCACCTTC; CDR3: CASSQGPSATSDGFTF
V: TRBV4-3; J: TRBJ2-1; D: -; size: -; DNA: TGCGCCAGCAGCCAAGATCTCGTTAGCGATTACGGCTACAATGAGCAGTTCTTC; CDR3: CASSQDLVSDYGYNEQFF
V: TRBV7-3; J: TRBJ2-7; D: TRBD2; size: many; DNA: TGCGCCAGCAGCCCGACTAGCGGCTCCTACGAGCAGTACTTC; CDR3: CASSPTSGSYEQYF
V: TRBV29-1; J: TRBJ1-1; D: -; size: -; DNA: TGCAGTGGGGACTCCACCCCCGCTTTCTTT; CDR3: CSGDSTPAFF
V: TRBV12-3/TRBV12-4; J: TRBJ1-2; D: -; size: few; DNA: TGTGCCAGCAGTTTTGTGCTAAACTATGGCTACACCTTC; CDR3: CASSFVLNYGYTF
V: TRBV12-3/TRBV12-4; J: TRBJ2-2; D: TRBD1; size: -; DNA: TGTGCCAGCAGCGTCCGGGACAGGGGTTACGGGGAGCTGTTTTTT; CDR3: CASSVRDRGYGELFF
V: TRBV19; J: TRBJ1-4; D: -; size: few; DNA: TGTGCCAGTAGAAAGGGTCAGGAAAAACTGTTTTTT; CDR3: CASRKGQEKLFF
V: TRBV28; J: TRBJ2-5; D: -; size: -; DNA: TGTGCCAGCAGTTTAATTGGACACCCGGCGGAGACCCAGTACTTC; CDR3: CASSLIGHPAETQYF
V: TRBV5-4; J: TRBJ2-4; D: TRBD1; size: many; DNA: TGTGCCAGCAGCATGGGACAGGGGGAAAACATTCAGTACTTC; CDR3: CASSMGQGENIQYF
V: TRBV15; J: TRBJ2-5; D: TRBD2; size: -; DNA: TGTGCCACCAGCAGAAACCGGGACTATGAGGAGACCCAGTACTTC; CDR3: CATSRNRDYEETQYF
V: TRBV28; J: TRBJ2-1; D: -; size: -; DNA: TGTGCCAGCAGGGAGACTGAAGTATCCTACAATGAGCAGTTCTTC; CDR3: CASRETEVSYNEQFF
V: TRBV12-3/TRBV12-4; J: TRBJ1-2; D: -; size: few; DNA: TGTGCCAGCAGCCCTGTAGGGGATGGCTACACCTTC; CDR3: CASSPVGDGYTF
V: TRBV7-9; J: TRBJ2-3; D: -; size: many; DNA: TGTGCCAGCATCCCCCCGGTAACAGATACGCAGTATTTT; CDR3: CASIPPVTDTQYF
V: TRBV7-6; J: TRBJ2-4; D: -; size: many; DNA: TGTGCCAGCAGCTTACCGGGGTCAGTGAGAAACATTCAGTACTTC; CDR3: CASSLPGSVRNIQYF